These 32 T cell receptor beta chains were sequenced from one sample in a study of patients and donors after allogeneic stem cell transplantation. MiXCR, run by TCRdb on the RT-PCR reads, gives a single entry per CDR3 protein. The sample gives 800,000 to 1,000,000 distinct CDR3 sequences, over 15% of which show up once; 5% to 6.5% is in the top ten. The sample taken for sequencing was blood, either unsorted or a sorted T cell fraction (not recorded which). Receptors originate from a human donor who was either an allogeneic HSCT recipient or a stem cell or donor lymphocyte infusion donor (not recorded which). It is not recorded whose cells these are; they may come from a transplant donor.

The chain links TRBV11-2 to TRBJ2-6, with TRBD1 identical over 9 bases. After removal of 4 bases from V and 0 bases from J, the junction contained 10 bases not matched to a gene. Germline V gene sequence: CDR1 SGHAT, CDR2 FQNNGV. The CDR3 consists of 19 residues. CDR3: CASSSRPGQGFSGANVLTF. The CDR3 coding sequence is TGTGCCAGCAGCTCCAGGCCGGGACAGGGTTTCTCTGGGGCCAACGTCCTGACTTTC.

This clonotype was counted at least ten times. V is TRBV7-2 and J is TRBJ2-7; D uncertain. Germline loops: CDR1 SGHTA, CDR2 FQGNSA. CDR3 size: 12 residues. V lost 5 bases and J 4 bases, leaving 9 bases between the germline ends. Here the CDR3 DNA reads TGTGCCAGCAGCCAAAATGGGTACGAGCAGTACTTC. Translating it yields CASSQNGYEQYF.

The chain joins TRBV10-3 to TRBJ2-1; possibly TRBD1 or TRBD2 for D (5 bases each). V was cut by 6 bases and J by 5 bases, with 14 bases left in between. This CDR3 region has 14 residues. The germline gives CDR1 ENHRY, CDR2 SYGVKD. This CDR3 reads CAIRGTQDNNEQFF. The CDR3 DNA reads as TGTGCCATCAGGGGGACGCAGGATAACAATGAGCAGTTCTTC.

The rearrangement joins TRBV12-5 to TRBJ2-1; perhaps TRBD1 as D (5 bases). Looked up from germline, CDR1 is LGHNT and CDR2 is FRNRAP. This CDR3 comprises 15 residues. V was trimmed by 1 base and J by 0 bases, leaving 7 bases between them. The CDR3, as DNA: TGTGCTAGTGGTTTGGGACAGAGCTCCTACAATGAGCAGTTCTTC. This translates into CASGLGQSSYNEQFF.

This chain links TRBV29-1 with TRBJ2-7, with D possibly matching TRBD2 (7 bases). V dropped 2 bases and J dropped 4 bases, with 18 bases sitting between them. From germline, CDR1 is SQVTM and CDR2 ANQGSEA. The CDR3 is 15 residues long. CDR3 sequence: CSVENRMRGGYEQYF. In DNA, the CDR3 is TGCAGCGTTGAAAATCGCATGAGGGGGGGTTACGAGCAGTACTTC.

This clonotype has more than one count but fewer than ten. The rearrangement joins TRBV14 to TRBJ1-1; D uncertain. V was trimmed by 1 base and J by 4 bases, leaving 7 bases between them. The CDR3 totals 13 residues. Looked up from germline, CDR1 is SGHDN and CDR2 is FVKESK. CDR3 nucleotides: TGTGCCAGCAGCCAAGGCCGTCCCACTGAAGCTTTCTTT. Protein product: CASSQGRPTEAFF.

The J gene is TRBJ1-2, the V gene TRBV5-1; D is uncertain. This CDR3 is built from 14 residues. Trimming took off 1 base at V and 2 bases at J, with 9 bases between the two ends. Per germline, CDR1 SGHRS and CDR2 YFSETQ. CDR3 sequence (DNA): TGCGCCAGCAGCTTGTGGCCCCCGAACTATGGCTACACCTTC. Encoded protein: CASSLWPPNYGYTF.

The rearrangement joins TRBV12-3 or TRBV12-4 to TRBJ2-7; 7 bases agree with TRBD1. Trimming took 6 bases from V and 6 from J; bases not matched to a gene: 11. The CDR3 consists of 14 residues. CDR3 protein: CASRRRQGQLEQYF. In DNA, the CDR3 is TGTGCCAGCAGACGCAGACAGGGACAGCTCGAGCAGTACTTC.

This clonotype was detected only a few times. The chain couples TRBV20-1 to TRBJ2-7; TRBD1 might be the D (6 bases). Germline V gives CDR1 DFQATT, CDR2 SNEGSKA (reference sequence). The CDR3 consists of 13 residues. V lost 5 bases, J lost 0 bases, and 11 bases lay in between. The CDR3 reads CSAGRDNSYEQYF. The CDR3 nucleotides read TGCAGTGCTGGCCGGGACAACTCCTACGAGCAGTACTTC.

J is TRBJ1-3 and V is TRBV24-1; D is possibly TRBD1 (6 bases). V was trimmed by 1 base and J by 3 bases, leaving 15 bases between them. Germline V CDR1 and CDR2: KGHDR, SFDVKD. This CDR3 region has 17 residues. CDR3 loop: CATSDFRGRPLGNTIYF. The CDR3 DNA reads TGTGCCACCAGTGATTTCAGGGGCCGACCCCTTGGAAACACCATATATTTT.

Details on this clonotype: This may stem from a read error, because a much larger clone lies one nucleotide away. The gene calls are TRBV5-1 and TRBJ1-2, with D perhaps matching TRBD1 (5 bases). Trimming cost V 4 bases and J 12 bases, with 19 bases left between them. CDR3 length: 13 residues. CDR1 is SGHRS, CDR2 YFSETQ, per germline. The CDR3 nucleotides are TGCGCCAGCAGCGGTGATTCAGGGTTCGGCCACACCTTC. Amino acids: CASSGDSGFGHTF.

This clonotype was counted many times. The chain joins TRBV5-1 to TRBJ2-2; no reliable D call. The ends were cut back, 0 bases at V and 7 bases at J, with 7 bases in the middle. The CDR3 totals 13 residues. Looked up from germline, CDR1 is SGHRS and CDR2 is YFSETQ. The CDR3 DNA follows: TGCGCCAGCAGCTTGGTTAACGGCGGGGAGCTGTTTTTT. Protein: CASSLVNGGELFF.

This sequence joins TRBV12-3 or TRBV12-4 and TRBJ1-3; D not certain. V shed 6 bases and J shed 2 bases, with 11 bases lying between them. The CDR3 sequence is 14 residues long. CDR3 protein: CASSPERTGNTIYF. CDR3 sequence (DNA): TGTGCCAGCAGCCCCGAAAGGACTGGAAACACCATATATTTT.

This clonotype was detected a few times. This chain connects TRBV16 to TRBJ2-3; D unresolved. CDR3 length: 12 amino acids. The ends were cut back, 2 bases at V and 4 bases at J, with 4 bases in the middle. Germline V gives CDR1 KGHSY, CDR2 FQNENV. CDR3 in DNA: TGTGCCAGCAGCCAAATCGCAGATACGCAGTATTTT. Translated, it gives CASSQIADTQYF.

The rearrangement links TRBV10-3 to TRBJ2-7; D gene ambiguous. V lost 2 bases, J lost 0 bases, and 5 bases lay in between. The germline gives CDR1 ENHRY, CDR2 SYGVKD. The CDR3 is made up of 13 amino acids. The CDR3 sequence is CAISELDSYEQYF. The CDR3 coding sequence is TGTGCCATCAGTGAGCTGGACTCCTACGAGCAGTACTTC.

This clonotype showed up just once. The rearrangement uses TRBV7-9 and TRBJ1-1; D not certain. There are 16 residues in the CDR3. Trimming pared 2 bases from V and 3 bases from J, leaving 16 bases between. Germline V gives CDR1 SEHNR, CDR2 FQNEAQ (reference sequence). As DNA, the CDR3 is TGTGCCAGCAGCTTATTACTCCGTTTCGGAGACACTGAAGCTTTCTTT. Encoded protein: CASSLLLRFGDTEAFF.

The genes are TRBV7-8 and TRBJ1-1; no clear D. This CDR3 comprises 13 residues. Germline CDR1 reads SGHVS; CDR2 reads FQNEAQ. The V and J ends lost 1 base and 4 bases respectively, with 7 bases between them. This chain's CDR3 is CASSLGSVTEAFF. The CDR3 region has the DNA TGTGCCAGCAGCTTAGGTTCGGTCACTGAAGCTTTCTTT. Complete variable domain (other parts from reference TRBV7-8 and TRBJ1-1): GAGVSQSPRYKVAKRGQDVALRCDPISGHVSLFWYQQALGQGPEFLTYFQNEAQLDKSGLPSDRFFAERPEGSVSTLKIQRTQQEDSAVYLCASSLGSVTEAFFGQGTRLTVV.

The CDR3 sequence is CASSESGDTQYF. As DNA, the CDR3 is TGTGCCAGCAGTGAAAGTGGAGATACGCAGTATTTT. The chain has TRBV2 and TRBJ2-3, with D uncertain. V was cut by 2 bases and J by 5 bases, with 5 bases left in between. The CDR3 runs 12 residues. The germline V gene encodes CDR1 SNHLY and CDR2 FYNNEI.

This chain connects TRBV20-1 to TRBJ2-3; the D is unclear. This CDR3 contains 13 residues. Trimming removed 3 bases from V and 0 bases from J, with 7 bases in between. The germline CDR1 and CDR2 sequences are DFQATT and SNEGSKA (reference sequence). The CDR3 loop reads CSARWQSTDTQYF. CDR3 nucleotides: TGCAGTGCTAGGTGGCAGAGCACAGATACGCAGTATTTT.

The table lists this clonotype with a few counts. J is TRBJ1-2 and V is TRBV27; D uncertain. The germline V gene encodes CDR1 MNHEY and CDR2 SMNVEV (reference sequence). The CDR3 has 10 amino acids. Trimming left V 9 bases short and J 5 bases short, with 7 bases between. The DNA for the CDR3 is TGTGCCAGACAGCCTTATGGCTACACCTTC. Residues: CARQPYGYTF.

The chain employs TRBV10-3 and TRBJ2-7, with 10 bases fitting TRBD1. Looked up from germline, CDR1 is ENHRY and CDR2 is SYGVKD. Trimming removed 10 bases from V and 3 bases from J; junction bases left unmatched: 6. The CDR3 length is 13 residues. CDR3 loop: CANGQGGYYEQYF. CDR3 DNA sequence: TGTGCCAACGGACAGGGGGGCTACTACGAGCAGTACTTC.

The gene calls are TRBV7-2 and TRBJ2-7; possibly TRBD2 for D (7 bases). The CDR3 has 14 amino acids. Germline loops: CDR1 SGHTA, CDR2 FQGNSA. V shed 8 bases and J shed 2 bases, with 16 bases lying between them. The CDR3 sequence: CASGRGGGPYEQYF. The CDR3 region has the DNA TGTGCCAGCGGTCGAGGCGGGGGCCCCTACGAGCAGTACTTC.

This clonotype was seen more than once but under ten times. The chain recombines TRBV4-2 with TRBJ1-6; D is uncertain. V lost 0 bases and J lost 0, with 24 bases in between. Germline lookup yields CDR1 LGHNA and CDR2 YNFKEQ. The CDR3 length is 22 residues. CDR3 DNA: TGTGCCAGCAGCCAAGAGTCAGGCCGGCCGACAATGGGAGGCTCCTATAATTCACCCCTCCACTTT. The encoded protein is CASSQESGRPTMGGSYNSPLHF.

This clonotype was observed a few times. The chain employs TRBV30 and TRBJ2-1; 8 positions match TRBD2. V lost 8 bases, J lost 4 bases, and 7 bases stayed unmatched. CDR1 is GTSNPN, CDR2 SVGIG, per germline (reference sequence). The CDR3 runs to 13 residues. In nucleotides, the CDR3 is TGTGCCCAGGCCAGCGGGGGATACAATGAGCAGTTCTTC. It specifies CAQASGGYNEQFF.

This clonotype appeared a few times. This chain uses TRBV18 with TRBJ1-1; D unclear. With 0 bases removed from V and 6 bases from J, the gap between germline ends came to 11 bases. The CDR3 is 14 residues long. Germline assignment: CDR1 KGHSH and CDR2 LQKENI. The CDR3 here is CASSPPSQVAEAFF. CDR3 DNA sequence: TGTGCCAGCTCACCACCGAGCCAGGTAGCTGAAGCTTTCTTT. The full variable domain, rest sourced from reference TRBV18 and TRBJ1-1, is NAGVMQNPRHLVRRRGQEARLRCSPMKGHSHVYWYRQLPEEGLKFMVYLQKENIIDESGMPKERFSAEFPKEGPSILRIQQVVRGDSAAYFCASSPPSQVAEAFFGQGTRLTVV.

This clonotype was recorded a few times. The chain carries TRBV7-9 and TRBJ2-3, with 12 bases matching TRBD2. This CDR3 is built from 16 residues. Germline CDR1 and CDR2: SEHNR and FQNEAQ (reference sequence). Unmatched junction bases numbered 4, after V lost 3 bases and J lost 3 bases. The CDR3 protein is CASSFSTSGRTDTQYF. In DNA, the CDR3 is TGTGCCAGCAGCTTTTCTACTAGCGGGAGGACAGATACGCAGTATTTT.

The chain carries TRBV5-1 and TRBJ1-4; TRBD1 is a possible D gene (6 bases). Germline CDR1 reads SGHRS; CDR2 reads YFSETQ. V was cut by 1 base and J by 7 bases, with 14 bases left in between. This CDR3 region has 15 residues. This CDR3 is CASSLWGQGAEKLFF. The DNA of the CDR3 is TGCGCCAGCAGCTTGTGGGGGCAGGGCGCTGAAAAACTGTTTTTT. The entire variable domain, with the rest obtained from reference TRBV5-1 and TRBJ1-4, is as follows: KAGVTQTPRYLIKTRGQQVTLSCSPISGHRSVSWYQQTPGQGLQFLFEYFSETQRNKGNFPGRFSGRQFSNSRSEMNVSTLELGDSALYLCASSLWGQGAEKLFFGSGTQLSVL.

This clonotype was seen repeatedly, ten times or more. The CDR3: CAISGTLNTGELFF. In DNA form, the CDR3 reads TGTGCCATCAGCGGGACACTCAACACCGGGGAGCTGTTTTTT. V usage is TRBV10-3 and J usage is TRBJ2-2, with D possibly being TRBD1 (6 bases). Germline values: CDR1 ENHRY, CDR2 SYGVKD. Trimming shortened V by 6 bases and J by 2 bases, and 10 bases separated the two germline ends. CDR3 length: 14 amino acids.

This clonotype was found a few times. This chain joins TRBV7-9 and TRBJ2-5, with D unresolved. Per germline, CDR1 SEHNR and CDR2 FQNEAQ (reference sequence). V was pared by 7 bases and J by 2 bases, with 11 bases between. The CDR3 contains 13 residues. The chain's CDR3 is CASTGTEQETQYF. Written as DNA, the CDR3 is TGTGCCAGCACTGGAACAGAGCAAGAGACCCAGTACTTC.

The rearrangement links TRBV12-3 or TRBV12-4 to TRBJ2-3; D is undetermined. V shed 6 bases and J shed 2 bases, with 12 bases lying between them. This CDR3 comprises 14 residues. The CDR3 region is CASSPQAPTDTQYF. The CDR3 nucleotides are TGTGCCAGCAGCCCGCAGGCCCCCACAGATACGCAGTATTTT.

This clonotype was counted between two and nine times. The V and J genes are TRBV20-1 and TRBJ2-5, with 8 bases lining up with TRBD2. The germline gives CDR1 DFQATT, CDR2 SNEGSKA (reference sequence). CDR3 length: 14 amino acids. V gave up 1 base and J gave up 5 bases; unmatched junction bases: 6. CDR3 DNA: TGCAGTGCTAGAGCCTTCGGCGGGAGGGAGACCCAGTACTTC. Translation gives CSARAFGGRETQYF.

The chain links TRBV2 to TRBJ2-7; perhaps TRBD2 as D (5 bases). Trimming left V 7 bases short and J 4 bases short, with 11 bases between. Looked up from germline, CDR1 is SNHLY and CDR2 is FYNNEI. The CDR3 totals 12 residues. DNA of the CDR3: TGTGCCAGCAAAATAGGAGGTTACGAGCAGTACTTC. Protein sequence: CASKIGGYEQYF. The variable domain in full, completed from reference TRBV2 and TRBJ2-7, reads EPEVTQTPSHQVTQMGQEVILRCVPISNHLYFYWYRQILGQKVEFLVSFYNNEISEKSEIFDDQFSVERPDGSNFTLKIRSTKLEDSAMYFCASKIGGYEQYFGPGTRLTVT.